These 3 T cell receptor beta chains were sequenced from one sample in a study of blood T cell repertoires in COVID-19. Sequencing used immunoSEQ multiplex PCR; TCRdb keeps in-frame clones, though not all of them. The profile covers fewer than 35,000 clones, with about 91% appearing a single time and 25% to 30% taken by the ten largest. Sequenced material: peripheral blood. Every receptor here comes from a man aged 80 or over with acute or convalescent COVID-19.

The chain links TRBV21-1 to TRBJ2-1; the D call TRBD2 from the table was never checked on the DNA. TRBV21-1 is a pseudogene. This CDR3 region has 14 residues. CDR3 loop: CASKWTSPYNEQFF. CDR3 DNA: TGTGCCAGCAAGTGGACTAGTCCCTACAATGAGCAGTTCTTC.

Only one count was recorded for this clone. The CDR3 coding sequence is TGTGCCAGCAGCGTCGGACTAGCGGGAGGGTCCTACAATGAGCAGTTCTTC. Its translation: CASSVGLAGGSYNEQFF. This chain uses TRBV5-4 with TRBJ2-1; TRBD2 aligns across 15 bases. Germline CDR1 and CDR2: SGHNT and YYREEE (reference sequence). Trimming removed 4 bases from V and 1 base from J; junction bases left unmatched: 3. The CDR3 loop spans 17 amino acids.

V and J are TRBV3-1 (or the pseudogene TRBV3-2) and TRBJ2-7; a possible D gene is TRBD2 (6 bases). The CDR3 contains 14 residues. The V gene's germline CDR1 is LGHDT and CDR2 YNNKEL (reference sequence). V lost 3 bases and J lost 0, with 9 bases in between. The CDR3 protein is CASSQSSGSYEQYF. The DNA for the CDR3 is TGTGCCAGCAGCCAGAGTAGCGGCTCCTACGAGCAGTACTTC.